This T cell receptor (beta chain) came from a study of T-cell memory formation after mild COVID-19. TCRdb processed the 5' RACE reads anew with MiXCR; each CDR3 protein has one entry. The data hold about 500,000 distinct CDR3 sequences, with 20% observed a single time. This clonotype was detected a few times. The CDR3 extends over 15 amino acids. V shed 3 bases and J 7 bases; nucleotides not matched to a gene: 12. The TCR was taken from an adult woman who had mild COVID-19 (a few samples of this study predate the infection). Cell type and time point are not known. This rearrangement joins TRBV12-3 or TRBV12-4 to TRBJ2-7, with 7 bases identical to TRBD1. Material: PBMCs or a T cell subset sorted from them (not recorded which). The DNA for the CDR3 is TGTGCCAGCAGTTTTAGTGGGACAGACGTGAGTGAGCAGTACTTC. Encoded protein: CASSFSGTDVSEQYF.